This is a list of T cell receptor beta chains from one sample in a study of cytomegalovirus exposure and HLA in healthy donors. The method was immunoSEQ multiplex PCR; TCRdb's version includes in-frame clones alone and lacks a portion of them. The sample carries over 200,000 clones, roughly 80% recorded once. The sequenced sample consisted of PBMCs. The receptor source for this set is a male donor in good health and CMV-seronegative. Both conserved end residues are part of each CDR3. D genes are given only for firm matches. Where a row states a size, it is once, few, many or the class of an expanded clone; other rows omit it.

v_gene,d_gene,j_gene,abundance,CDR3nt,CDR3aa
TRBV16,.,TRBJ1-4,.,TGTGCCAGCAGCCGGACAGACGCAACTAATGAAAAACTGTTTTTT,CASSRTDATNEKLFF
TRBV5-6,TRBD2,TRBJ2-5,.,TGTGCCAGCAGCTTCCGGACTAGCGGGATCCAAGAGACCCAGTACTTC,CASSFRTSGIQETQYF
TRBV5-1,TRBD2,TRBJ2-7,.,TGCGCCAGCAGCTTGGGTCTACTAGCGGTTGACTACGAGCAGTACTTC,CASSLGLLAVDYEQYF
TRBV6-5,TRBD2,TRBJ2-7,.,TGTGCCAGCAGTTACGCCAAGCGGGAGATCCACGAGCAGTACTTC,CASSYAKREIHEQYF
TRBV14,.,TRBJ2-7,.,TGTGCCAGCAGCCCACAGGGCTATGAGCAGTACTTC,CASSPQGYEQYF
TRBV6-5,.,TRBJ2-5,few,TGTGCCAGCAGTCCTAGGTCGGTGGAGACCCAGTACTTC,CASSPRSVETQYF
TRBV10-1,TRBD2,TRBJ2-3,few,TGCGCCAGCAGTTCGGCGGGAGGCACAGATACGCAGTATTTT,CASSSAGGTDTQYF
TRBV6-6,.,TRBJ2-7,once,TGTGCCAGCAGTTATACAGCGGGCTCCTACGAGCAGTACTTC,CASSYTAGSYEQYF
TRBV10-3,.,TRBJ2-3,.,TGTGCCATCAGTGAGGGACAGCTCACAGATACGCAGTATTTT,CAISEGQLTDTQYF
TRBV6-5,TRBD2,TRBJ2-7,once,TGTGCCAGCAGGGTGACTAGCGGTTCCTACGAGCAGTACTTC,CASRVTSGSYEQYF
TRBV14,.,TRBJ2-2,.,TGTGCCAGCAGCAAACACGAGGAGCTGTTTTTT,CASSKHEELFF
TRBV2,TRBD2,TRBJ2-7,.,TGTGCCAGCAGGCTTAGCGGGAGGTTTAACGAGCAGTACTTC,CASRLSGRFNEQYF
TRBV28,.,TRBJ1-1,.,TGTGCCAGCATTTTTTTCGGTGAAGCTTTCTTT,CASIFFGEAFF
TRBV9,TRBD2,TRBJ2-7,.,TGTGCCAGCAGCCCGAACCCTAGCGGCACCTACGAGCAGTACTTC,CASSPNPSGTYEQYF
TRBV5-1,.,TRBJ1-2,.,TGCGCCAGCAGCTTGGCCGACGGGGGAGGCTATGGCTACACCTTC,CASSLADGGGYGYTF
TRBV28,TRBD2,TRBJ2-7,.,TGTGCCAGCAGACTAGCGGGAGGGTCCTACGAGCAGTACTTC,CASRLAGGSYEQYF
TRBV11-1,.,TRBJ2-1,.,TGTGCCAGCAGCCTCGAAGGCGGGGTCCACAATGAGCAGTTCTTC,CASSLEGGVHNEQFF
TRBV5-1,TRBD2,TRBJ2-2,.,TGCGCCAGCAGCGGTCTAGCGGGATTGTCGAACACCGGGGAGCTGTTTTTT,CASSGLAGLSNTGELFF
TRBV9,.,TRBJ2-1,.,TGTGCCAGCAGCGTAGCGGGAGTGGGGTACAATGAGCAGTTCTTC,CASSVAGVGYNEQFF
TRBV2,.,TRBJ1-2,.,TGTGCCAGCAGTGAAGCCTCACAGCTTAACTATGGCTACACCTTC,CASSEASQLNYGYTF
TRBV28,.,TRBJ1-3,.,TGTGCCAGCCGACCTAGAGGTCATGGAAACACCATATATTTT,CASRPRGHGNTIYF
TRBV7-6,TRBD2,TRBJ2-3,.,TGTGCCAGCAGCGCGGGGGGAGGGACAGATACGCAGTATTTT,CASSAGGGTDTQYF
TRBV2,TRBD1,TRBJ1-5,once,TGTGCCAGCAGCGGGGGACAGGAGGGGATTCAGCCCCAGCATTTT,CASSGGQEGIQPQHF
TRBV9,.,TRBJ2-3,.,TGTGCCAGCAGACCCTTGGGCTACACAGATACGCAGTATTTT,CASRPLGYTDTQYF
TRBV10-1,.,TRBJ2-2,.,TGCGCCAGCACGTCTCCGGGGGGCAGAAGTAATGCCGGGGAGCTGTTTTTT,CASTSPGGRSNAGELFF
TRBV10-3,.,TRBJ1-4,.,TGTGCCATCAGCGAGGCGGATGAAAAACTGTTTTTT,CAISEADEKLFF
TRBV10-2,TRBD1,TRBJ2-7,.,TGCGCCAGCAGGTCGGGACAGGAGCAGTACTTC,CASRSGQEQYF
TRBV19,.,TRBJ1-6,few,TGTGCCAGTACCTTGAGCTCCTATAATTCACCCCTCCACTTT,CASTLSSYNSPLHF
TRBV2,.,TRBJ1-2,.,TGTGCCAGCAGCGGACAGCACGCTAACTATGGCTACACCTTC,CASSGQHANYGYTF
TRBV5-1,TRBD2,TRBJ2-2,.,TGCGCCAGCATAGGTGGGACGCCCGGACTAGGAGTCAGAGTCGGGGAGCTGTTTTTT,CASIGGTPGLGVRVGELFF
TRBV19,.,TRBJ1-1,.,TGTGCCACCCATAATCCCGGTTCTGAGGCTTTCTTT,CATHNPGSEAFF
TRBV28,.,TRBJ2-2,.,TGTGCCAGCAGTACAATCACAGGATACACCGGGGAGCTGTTTTTT,CASSTITGYTGELFF
TRBV19,TRBD1,TRBJ2-3,.,TGTGCCAGTAGTATCGACGGCCCCGGGACAGGCACAGATACGCAGTATTTT,CASSIDGPGTGTDTQYF
TRBV23-1,.,TRBJ2-7,.,TGCGCCAGCAGCCAAGGGGAGGACACAAATACCTACGAGCAGTACTTC,CASSQGEDTNTYEQYF
TRBV5-1,TRBD2,TRBJ2-1,.,TGCGCCAGCGGGACTAGCGGCACCTCCTACAATGAGCAGTTCTTC,CASGTSGTSYNEQFF
TRBV2,.,TRBJ2-7,once,TGTGCCAGCATGTCCCGGGACACTTACGAGCAGTACTTC,CASMSRDTYEQYF
TRBV29-1,TRBD2,TRBJ2-2,.,TGCAGAATCATTGAGCCCCCTTCGGTCCCCAGCTGGGCGGGAGAGAACACCGGGGAGCCGTTTTTT,CRIIEPPSVPSWAGENTGEPFF
TRBV27,.,TRBJ2-7,.,TGTGCCAGCAGTCCTCCTTTGGGGCTACTCCCCTACGAGCAGTACTTC,CASSPPLGLLPYEQYF
TRBV2,.,TRBJ2-3,.,TGTGCCAGCATGTGGAGACAGACCACAGATACGCAGTATTTT,CASMWRQTTDTQYF
TRBV28,.,TRBJ1-1,.,TGTGCCAGCAGTTTACCATTATGGCCGTTGAGGATGCACACTGAAGCTTTCTTT,CASSLPLWPLRMHTEAFF
TRBV7-3,TRBD2,TRBJ2-1,.,TGTGCCAGCAGCCTCGAGAGCGGGAGGTGGAATGAGCAGTTCTTC,CASSLESGRWNEQFF